One sample yielded the 25 T cell receptor beta chains listed below, sequenced in a study of CD8 T cells in ankylosing spondylitis. Study results and caveats: Seven to nine highly homologous variants made up a TCR beta motif, and this motif appeared characteristic of ankylosing spondylitis blood.

TCRdb re-analysed the 5' RACE reads in MiXCR, keeping a single row per CDR3 protein. The sample holds tens of thousands of distinct CDR3 sequences, approximately 8.9% seen once. The antigens these receptors bind are not known. Material: blood, either unsorted or a sorted T cell fraction (not recorded which). These receptors were collected from a male donor with ankylosing spondylitis.

The sample holds many counts of this clonotype. The chain combines TRBV4-1 with TRBJ2-5; D gene uncertain. Between the trimmed V and J ends, which lost 0 bases and 0 bases, there was a span of 5 bases. Germline V CDR1 and CDR2: MGHRA, YSYEKL. The CDR3 length is 14 residues. The CDR3 is CASSQDRYQETQYF. The CDR3 DNA is TGCGCCAGCAGCCAAGATCGATACCAAGAGACCCAGTACTTC.

In its sample, this clonotype was seen a few times. The rearrangement joins TRBV24-1 to TRBJ1-1, with a possible D match to TRBD1 (5 bases). Trimming stripped 9 bases from V and 7 bases from J, with 23 bases between. The CDR3 spans 15 residues. The germline V gene has CDR1 KGHDR and CDR2 SFDVKD. In nucleotides, the CDR3 is TGTGCCACCCGACCCCGGGGAGGGGAGTTTGGTGAAGCTTTCTTT. It specifies CATRPRGGEFGEAFF.

The J gene is TRBJ2-1, the V gene TRBV9, with TRBD2 matching 8 bases. J gave up 1 base and V 2 bases, and 5 bases lay outside the gene matches. CDR3 size: 16 residues. Germline V gives CDR1 SGDLS, CDR2 YYNGEE. The CDR3 spells CASSVGTGGSYNEQFF. Here the CDR3 DNA reads TGTGCCAGCAGCGTTGGGACGGGAGGGTCCTACAATGAGCAGTTCTTC.

This clonotype turned up a few times. The J gene is TRBJ2-1, the V gene TRBV7-2; 12 nucleotides match TRBD2. Germline V CDR1 and CDR2: SGHTA, FQGNSA. The V and J ends lost 6 bases and 4 bases, in that order; junction bases with no gene match: 4. CDR3 size: 15 residues. The DNA for the CDR3 is TGTGCCAGCAGACCGACTAGCGGGGGATACAATGAGCAGTTCTTC. It specifies CASRPTSGGYNEQFF.

The table lists this clonotype with a few counts. The chain combines TRBV4-1 with TRBJ2-7; 7 bases agree with TRBD2. Germline CDR1 and CDR2: MGHRA and YSYEKL. This CDR3 contains 15 residues. V lost 1 base, J lost 3 bases, and 6 bases stayed unmatched. The DNA of the CDR3 is TGCGCCAGCAGCCAAGGTCAGCCTAGCGGCTACGAGCAGTACTTC. It encodes CASSQGQPSGYEQYF.

This clonotype occurred many times. J is TRBJ2-1 and V is TRBV28; TRBD1 matches 9 bases. Losses at the gene ends were 3 bases for V and 5 bases for J; bases not matched to a gene: 2. Germline V CDR1 and CDR2: MDHEN, SYDVKM. The length of the CDR3 is 14 residues. The CDR3 protein is CASSFGTGHNEQFF. CDR3 nucleotide sequence: TGTGCCAGCAGTTTTGGGACAGGGCACAATGAGCAGTTCTTC.

This clonotype appeared a few times. V and J are TRBV6-1 and TRBJ2-7; D possibly corresponds to TRBD1 (5 bases). V lost 7 bases and J lost 4, with 8 bases in between. The V gene's germline CDR1 is MNHNS and CDR2 SASEGT. This CDR3 has 11 amino acids. The CDR3 sequence is CASTPGYEQYF. The CDR3, as DNA: TGTGCCAGCACTCCAGGGTACGAGCAGTACTTC.

Note on this clonotype: A much larger clonotype is one base distant, so this may be a read error. As DNA, the CDR3 is TGTGCCAGCAGTTATCAGAACACCGGGGAGCTGTTTTTT. Residues: CASSYQNTGELFF. The chain links TRBV27 to TRBJ2-2; D remains unclear. Trimming cost V 4 bases and J 1 base, with 4 bases left between them. The CDR3 is made up of 13 amino acids. Germline-derived CDR1 and CDR2 are MNHEY and SMNVEV (reference sequence).

The V call is TRBV4-1, the J call TRBJ1-1; 7 bases match TRBD1. Germline lookup yields CDR1 MGHRA and CDR2 YSYEKL. J was trimmed by 1 base and V by 1 base; bases with no gene match: 3. This CDR3 has 15 amino acids. In DNA, the CDR3 is TGCGCCAGCAGCCAAGCCAGACAGGGGAACACTGAAGCTTTCTTT. Amino acid sequence: CASSQARQGNTEAFF.

The table lists this clonotype with a few counts. The chain couples TRBV7-2 to TRBJ2-1; 12 positions match TRBD2. The CDR3 sequence is 19 residues long. Germline assignment: CDR1 SGHTA and CDR2 FQGNSA. The junction had 10 bases not matched to a gene; V was cut back by 0 bases and J by 4 bases. The CDR3 region is CASSLAFPRLAGAYNEQFF. CDR3 DNA sequence: TGTGCCAGCAGCTTAGCGTTCCCCCGACTAGCGGGGGCTTACAATGAGCAGTTCTTC.

This sequence joins TRBV7-8 and TRBJ1-5, with 9 bases aligning to TRBD1. The CDR3 loop spans 16 amino acids. Germline-derived CDR1 and CDR2 are SGHVS and FQNEAQ. V shed 1 base and J 6 bases; nucleotides not matched to a gene: 7. CDR3 protein: CASSLVFGQGPQPQHF. DNA of the CDR3: TGTGCCAGCAGCTTAGTTTTCGGACAGGGGCCTCAGCCCCAGCATTTT.

This clonotype has more than one count but fewer than ten. The rearrangement joins TRBV27 to TRBJ2-6; 9 bases fit TRBD2. Germline V gene lookup returns CDR1 MNHEY and CDR2 SMNVEV (reference sequence). V trimming: 10 bases; J trimming: 0 bases; junction bases outside the gene matches: 13. The CDR3 covers 18 residues. The CDR3 coding sequence is TGTGCCACCTCCCTAGCGGGGAACGCGGGCTCTGGGGCCAACGTCCTGACTTTC. Its protein product is CATSLAGNAGSGANVLTF. The variable domain in full, with the rest retrieved from reference TRBV27 and TRBJ2-6, is EAQVTQNPRYLITVTGKKLTVTCSQNMNHEYMSWYRQDPGLGLRQIYYSMNVEVTDKGDVPEGYKVSRKEKRNFPLILESPSPNQTSLYFCATSLAGNAGSGANVLTFGAGSRLTVL.

This clonotype occurred many times. This sequence joins TRBV11-2 and TRBJ2-3, with D unresolved. This CDR3 has 15 residues. The germline CDR1 and CDR2 sequences are SGHAT and FQNNGV. V lost 2 bases, J lost 3 bases, and 12 bases lay in between. Here the CDR3 DNA reads TGTGCCAGCAGCTTATCATGGTTTGAAACAGATACGCAGTATTTT. This translates into CASSLSWFETDTQYF.

This clonotype showed up many times. J is TRBJ1-4 and V is TRBV7-9, with 7 nucleotides matching TRBD1. The CDR3 sequence is 14 residues long. The J segment lost 8 bases and the V segment lost 4 bases, leaving 7 bases of the junction unmatched. Germline values: CDR1 SEHNR, CDR2 FQNEAQ (reference sequence). CDR3 sequence: CASSSGQKREKLFF. The CDR3 DNA is TGTGCCAGCAGCTCGGGACAGAAGAGAGAAAAACTGTTTTTT.

The chain links TRBV6-1 to TRBJ2-7; 7 bases are shared with TRBD2. The CDR3 sequence is 16 residues long. V trimming: 6 bases; J trimming: 3 bases; junction bases outside the gene matches: 14. Germline CDR1 MNHNS, CDR2 SASEGT. CDR3 sequence: CASRGEGGGTYYEQYV. CDR3 sequence (DNA): TGTGCCAGCAGAGGCGAGGGCGGGGGTACCTACTACGAGCAGTACGTC.

This clonotype turned up a few times. This sequence joins TRBV7-8 and TRBJ2-7, with a weak D call TRBD1 (6 bases). The CDR3 extends over 14 amino acids. The germline gives CDR1 SGHVS, CDR2 FQNEAQ. V lost 5 bases and J lost 4, with 15 bases in between. The CDR3 bases are TGTGCCAGCAGCCTACCAGGGGTAGGTTACGAGCAGTACGTC. It specifies CASSLPGVGYEQYV.

This clonotype was detected ten times or more. V is TRBV7-9 and J is TRBJ1-2; no firm D call. V was trimmed by 0 bases and J by 2 bases, leaving 7 bases between them. CDR1 is SEHNR, CDR2 FQNEAQ, per germline (reference sequence). The CDR3 consists of 14 residues. The DNA of the CDR3 is TGTGCCAGCAGCTTAGCTCCAGGAAACTATGGCTACACCTTC. This translates into CASSLAPGNYGYTF.

This clonotype was recorded many times. The chain recombines TRBV4-1 with TRBJ1-2; TRBD1 might be the D (5 bases). The CDR3 runs to 15 residues. Per the germline V gene, CDR1 is MGHRA and CDR2 is YSYEKL. V gave up 1 base and J gave up 2 bases, with 11 bases separating them. Here the CDR3 reads CASSQGAEGNYGYTF. The DNA of the CDR3 is TGCGCCAGCAGCCAAGGGGCGGAGGGGAACTATGGCTACACCTTC.

This clonotype was recorded at least ten times. The genes are TRBV12-3 or TRBV12-4 and TRBJ2-5, with D hard to call. V lost 4 bases and J 4 bases, leaving 4 bases between the germline ends. The CDR3 spans 11 residues. CDR3 amino acids: CASSSGETQYF. The CDR3 nucleotides read TGTGCCAGCAGTTCAGGAGAGACCCAGTACTTC.

V gene TRBV6-5 combines with J gene TRBJ2-3; perhaps TRBD2 as D (6 bases). V lost 2 bases and J lost 2, with 11 bases in between. This CDR3 contains 15 residues. Per germline, CDR1 MNHEY and CDR2 SVGAGI. CDR3 sequence: CASSYGAGTTDTQYF. As DNA, the CDR3 is TGTGCCAGCAGTTACGGAGCGGGCACCACAGATACGCAGTATTTT.

This clonotype was detected ten times or more. This chain joins TRBV29-1 and TRBJ2-6; D is perhaps TRBD1 (6 bases). The CDR3 contains 14 residues. V was clipped by 8 bases and J by 2 bases, with 13 bases between them. Germline V lookup: CDR1 SQVTM, CDR2 ANQGSEA. CDR3 nucleotides: TGCAGCACAGTAACAGGGACTGGGGCCAACGTCCTGACTTTC. Translated, it gives CSTVTGTGANVLTF.

The genes are TRBV11-3 and TRBJ2-3; TRBD2 aligns across 11 bases. Looked up from germline, CDR1 is SGHNT and CDR2 is YENEEA. V lost 8 bases, J lost 3 bases, and 4 bases stayed unmatched. CDR3 length equals 14 residues. Here the CDR3 DNA reads TGTGCCAGCGGTAGCGGGAGGGGGACAGATACGCAGTATTTT. Amino acid sequence: CASGSGRGTDTQYF.

The CDR3 DNA reads TGTGCCAGCTCACCCCCCAGCCTAGCGGGTCAAGAGACCCAGTACTTC. Its protein is CASSPPSLAGQETQYF. This rearrangement joins TRBV18 to TRBJ2-5, with 8 bases lining up with TRBD2. Germline V CDR1 and CDR2: KGHSH, LQKENI. The CDR3 loop spans 16 amino acids. Trimming cost V 3 bases and J 2 bases; bases outside gene matches: 8. Looking up the rest from reference TRBV18 and TRBJ2-5 gives the full variable domain: NAGVMQNPRHLVRRRGQEARLRCSPMKGHSHVYWYRQLPEEGLKFMVYLQKENIIDESGMPKERFSAEFPKEGPSILRIQQVVRGDSAAYFCASSPPSLAGQETQYFGPGTRLLVL.

The chain uses TRBV20-1 and TRBJ2-7, with D possibly being TRBD1 (6 bases). The CDR3 loop spans 15 amino acids. V lost 3 bases to trimming and J lost 3 bases, with 18 bases between them. CDR1 and CDR2 (germline): DFQATT, SNEGSKA (reference sequence). CDR3 in amino acids: CSASSGPGDRYEQYV. The CDR3 nucleotides read TGCAGTGCTAGTTCAGGGCCAGGGGATCGCTACGAGCAGTACGTC.

This clonotype has just a few counts. The CDR3 spells CASSQSHPPYEQYF. Written as DNA, the CDR3 is TGTGCCAGCAGCCAAAGCCACCCGCCCTACGAGCAGTACTTC. This rearrangement joins TRBV14 to TRBJ2-7; D gene ambiguous. V shed 2 bases and J shed 2 bases, with 10 bases lying between them. CDR3 length equals 14 residues. Looked up from germline, CDR1 is SGHDN and CDR2 is FVKESK.